This record concerns one T cell receptor (beta chain) sequence. The table lists this clonotype with a count of one. Which antigen it targets is not known. No much larger clone is present one base from it, and per-base qualities are unavailable. A lone read offers only weak evidence. The data were taken from a study of CD8 T cells in Susac syndrome (dated by TCRdb to about 2019). General notes on the study: The study used repertoire sequencing to test whether antigen drove CD8+ T cell activation and differentiation in Susac syndrome.

RNA was extracted with the RNeasy kit and roughly 0.5 to 1 ug was reverse transcribed using random hexamers. The immunoSEQ multiplex PCR assay, which covers 54 Vbeta and 13 Jbeta segments, was used to amplify TCR beta CDR3 regions. Bias from PCR amplification was corrected by using a synthetic template baseline for primer optimization and for computational correction. The paper's data handling went like this. Only productive sequences were kept, with reads annotated to V, D and J genes according to IMGT and analyzed in immunoSEQ Analyzer. Clonality was computed as one minus Shannon entropy normalized by log2 of the number of productive unique sequences. For each patient and control, public and private clones were evaluated within the 100 most prevalent clones. Clones were defined as Susac-specific when absent from the healthy and MS cohorts, from roughly 1,100 published viral clones and from other ImmuneACCESS disease sequences. TCRdb trimmed the raw reads at Q25, called clones with MiXCR and kept productive beta chains. Rows merge per CDR3 protein into single entries with the most common DNA and genes. The V and J calls shown here were made by TCRdb, not taken from the authors' results. The sample includes approximately 200,000 distinct CDR3 sequences, with roughly 94% observed a single time. Just over 0.08% of the sample goes to the ten largest clones.

Peripheral blood CD8+ and CD4+ T cells from healthy donors, Susac syndrome patients and multiple sclerosis patients were profiled using high-throughput TCR beta sequencing. Treatment-naive patients with stable or active relapsing-remitting disease fulfilling revised McDonald criteria were used as multiple sclerosis controls. Bulk CD8+ and CD4+ T cells were purified by magnetic negative isolation, whereas CD8+ TEMRA cells were enriched by FACS. Blood was drawn into EDTA tubes, processed within 24 hours, and PBMCs were isolated by density gradient centrifugation. PBMCs intended for TCR sequencing were cryopreserved in liquid nitrogen and were subsequently thawed in a 37 degrees C water bath. The sorted or isolated CD4+, CD8+ and CD8+ TEMRA cells had a purity of 90% or higher. Beyond this particular receptor, the publication reports: The study acknowledged that relatively few individuals were included in the TCR sequencing and HLA analysis.

V loses 5 bases, J loses 5 bases, and the germline ends lie 13 bases apart. Sequences DFQATT (CDR1) and SNEGSKA (CDR2) are obtained from the germline V gene (reference sequence). The cysteine opens and the phenylalanine closes a CDR3 of 12 amino acids. CDR3 DNA is the only sequence kept; it has 36 bases, read in frame from the first base. This TCR came from a human donor with multiple sclerosis. The V and J segments used are TRBV20-1 and TRBJ2-7; D gene: possibly TRBD1, on 6 matching bases. The sequenced sample consisted of CD4+ T cells from PBMCs. DNA sequence: TGCAGTGCTCCCAGGGACACGGACGAGCAGTACTTC. Translated, it gives CSAPRDTDEQYF.